The entry below gives a single TCR beta chain sequence along with its context. Its antigen remains unidentified. Base qualities are missing; no much larger clone stands one base away. The source of the sample is a study of blood T cells in healthy people across ages (dated by TCRdb to 2014 to 2015). Some background on the complete study: In model experiments, template switching captured roughly one uniquely barcoded TCR beta cDNA molecule for every two T cells. Age-related changes in TCR beta repertoire diversity were measured in the study by deep sequencing normalized with unique cDNA molecular identifiers. Four age groups were formed from the donors: young (average 16 years), middle-aged (around 41), aged (about 62) and long-lived (more than 75). To avoid experimental bias, donors of different ages were randomly spread across the sequencing lanes. Using the same blood draw, the study looked at two additional independent replicas of 1 million unique cDNA reads for two donors, one aged 18 to 29 and the other aged 80 or older. Results and caveats for the whole study, not just this receptor: Compared with the aged group, more naive CD4+ T cells, fewer expanded clones and increased TCR diversity were shown by the long-lived group, suggesting age selection. Estimates of total diversity based on one million sequenced T cells were considered lower bounds and underestimates. Because profiling used bulk unsorted PBMCs, naive and antigen-experienced compartments could not be compared conclusively. Because the CMV infection status of the donors was unknown, age-related changes in expanded clonotypes may potentially have been confounded. Observed TCR beta diversity per million T cells fell roughly linearly with age, and a significant reduction was already apparent by age roughly 40. Observed TCR beta diversity correlated strongly with the percentage of naive T cells measured by flow cytometry.

Receptor libraries were prepared by 5' RACE. Sequencing used an Illumina HiSeq 2500. A second roughly 6 to 12 cycle PCR used a sample-barcoded 5' primer and a J-beta primer mix. Each TCR beta cDNA molecule received a unique molecular identifier from a template-switch 5' adaptor carrying 12 random nucleotides. Each sample yielded at least 3 million CDR3-containing paired-end reads. First-strand cDNA was synthesized from all RNA with the Mint cDNA synthesis kit, primed by a TRBC-specific oligonucleotide. After uracil-DNA glycosylase treatment, a first 18-cycle PCR used universal primers M1SS and BC2_uni_R on all cDNA. The authors' analysis ran thus. For normalization, 1 million high-quality reads, each with a distinct molecular identifier, were randomly selected from each sample. Instead of being binned into consensus sequences, reads with shared molecular identifiers were discarded. MiTCR, run with a Q25 quality threshold and the strictest error-elimination algorithm, handled CDR3 identification, clonotype clustering and error correction. A nonparametric unseen species model with Euler transformation was used to estimate lower-bound total TCR beta diversity. TCRdb reprocessing: public reads trimmed at Q25 with fastp, clones called with MiXCR, in-frame beta chains kept. All rows with the same CDR3 protein become a single entry with the most common DNA and genes. These V and J calls are TCRdb output, not the study's own analysis. The sample includes about 320,000 distinct CDR3 sequences, with 25% to 30% observed a single time. The ten largest clonotypes hold 29% of the sample.

Systemically healthy Caucasian individuals from Russia, some 38 in total and aged about 6 to 90 years, were included as donors. Around 9.8 milliliters of peripheral blood were collected from each donor into EDTA-treated Vacutainer tubes. Ficoll-Paque density-gradient centrifugation was used to isolate PBMCs, with at least 6.5 million per sample. Total RNA was extracted from PBMCs with Trizol reagent, with at least 5 micrograms obtained per sample. For every donor, flow cytometry on a PBMC aliquot measured the percentage of naive CD45RAhigh/CD27high T cells. Trimming takes 4 bases off V and 2 bases off J; junction bases not matched to a gene: 5. Via the germline V gene, CDR1 is SQVTM and CDR2 ANQGSEA. The cysteine opens and the phenylalanine closes a CDR3 of 13 amino acids. This entry keeps only the CDR3 DNA: 39 bases, framed from base 1.

This TCR derives from a woman aged 70-85 years in good health. Sequenced: blood. This chain is built from TRBV29-1 and TRBJ2-7; TRBD1 agrees with 7 junctional bases. The nucleotides are TGCAGCGTTGGGAGACAGGGCACCTACGAGCAGTACTTC. Protein translation: CSVGRQGTYEQYF.